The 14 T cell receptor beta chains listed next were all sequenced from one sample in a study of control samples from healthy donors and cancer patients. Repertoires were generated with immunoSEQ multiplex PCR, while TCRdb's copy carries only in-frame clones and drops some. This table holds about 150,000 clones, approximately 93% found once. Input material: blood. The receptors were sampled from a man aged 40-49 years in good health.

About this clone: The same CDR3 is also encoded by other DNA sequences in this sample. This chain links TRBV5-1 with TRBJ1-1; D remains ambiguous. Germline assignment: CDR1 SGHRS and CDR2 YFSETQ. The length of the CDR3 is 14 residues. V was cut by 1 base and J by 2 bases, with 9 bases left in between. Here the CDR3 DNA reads TGCGCCAGCAGCTTGCAGTCTTCAAACACTGAAGCTTTCTTT. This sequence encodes CASSLQSSNTEAFF.

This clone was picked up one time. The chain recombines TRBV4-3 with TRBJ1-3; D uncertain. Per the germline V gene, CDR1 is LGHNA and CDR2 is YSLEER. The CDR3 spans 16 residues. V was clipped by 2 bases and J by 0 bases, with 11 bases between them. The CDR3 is CASSQWAVDSGNTIYF. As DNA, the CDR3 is TGCGCCAGCAGCCAATGGGCGGTAGACTCTGGAAACACCATATATTTT.

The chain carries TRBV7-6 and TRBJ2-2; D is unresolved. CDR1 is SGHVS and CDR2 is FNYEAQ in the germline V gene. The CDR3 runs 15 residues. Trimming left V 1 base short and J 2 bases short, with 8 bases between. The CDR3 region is CASSLGFSNTGELFF. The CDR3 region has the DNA TGTGCCAGCAGCTTAGGTTTCAGTAACACCGGGGAGCTGTTTTTT.

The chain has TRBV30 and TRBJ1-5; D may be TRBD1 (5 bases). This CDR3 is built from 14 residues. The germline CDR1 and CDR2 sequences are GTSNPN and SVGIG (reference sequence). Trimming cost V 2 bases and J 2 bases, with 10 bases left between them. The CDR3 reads CAWSQGYGNQPQHF. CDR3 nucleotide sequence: TGTGCCTGGAGTCAGGGATACGGCAATCAGCCCCAGCATTTT.

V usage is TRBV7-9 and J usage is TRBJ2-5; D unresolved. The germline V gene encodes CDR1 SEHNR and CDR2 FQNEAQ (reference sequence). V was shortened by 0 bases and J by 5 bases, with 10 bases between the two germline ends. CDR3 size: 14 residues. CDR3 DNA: TGTGCCAGCAGCTTAGCGAGTGGGCAGGAGACCCAGTACTTC. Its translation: CASSLASGQETQYF.

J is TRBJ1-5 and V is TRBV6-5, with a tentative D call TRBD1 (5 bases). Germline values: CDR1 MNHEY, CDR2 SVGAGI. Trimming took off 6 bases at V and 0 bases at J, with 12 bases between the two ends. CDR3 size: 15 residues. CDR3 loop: CASRVGQNSNQPQHF. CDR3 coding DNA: TGTGCCAGCAGGGTGGGGCAGAATAGCAATCAGCCCCAGCATTTT.

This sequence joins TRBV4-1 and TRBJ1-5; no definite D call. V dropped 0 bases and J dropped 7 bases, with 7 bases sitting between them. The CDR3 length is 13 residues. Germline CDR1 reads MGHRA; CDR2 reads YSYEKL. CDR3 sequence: CASSQDHGQPQHF. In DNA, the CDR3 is TGCGCCAGCAGCCAAGATCATGGGCAGCCCCAGCATTTT.

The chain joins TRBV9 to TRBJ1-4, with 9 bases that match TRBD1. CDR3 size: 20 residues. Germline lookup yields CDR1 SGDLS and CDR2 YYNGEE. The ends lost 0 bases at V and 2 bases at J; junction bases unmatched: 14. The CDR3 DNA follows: TGTGCCAGCAGCGTAGAGGACCAGACAGGGGGAGAAGTTACTAATGAAAAACTGTTTTTT. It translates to CASSVEDQTGGEVTNEKLFF.

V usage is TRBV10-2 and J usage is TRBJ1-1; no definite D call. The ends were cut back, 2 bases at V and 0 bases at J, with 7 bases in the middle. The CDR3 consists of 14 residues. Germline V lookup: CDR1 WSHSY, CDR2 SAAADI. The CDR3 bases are TGCGCCAGCAGTGAGCCCCGATTGAACACTGAAGCTTTCTTT. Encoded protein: CASSEPRLNTEAFF.

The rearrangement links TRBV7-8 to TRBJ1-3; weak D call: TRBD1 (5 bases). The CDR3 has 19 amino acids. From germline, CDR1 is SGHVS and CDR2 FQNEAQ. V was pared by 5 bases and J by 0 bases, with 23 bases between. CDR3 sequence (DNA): TGTGCCAGCAGCCTAGATCGGCGGGGGGGAGTATACTCTGGAAACACCATATATTTT. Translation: CASSLDRRGGVYSGNTIYF.

CDR3 coding DNA: TGTGCCAGCAGCCATGGGAACCAGCCCCAGCATTTT. This encodes CASSHGNQPQHF. V gene TRBV3-1 (or the pseudogene TRBV3-2) combines with J gene TRBJ1-5, with unresolved D. V was cut by 3 bases and J by 7 bases, with 7 bases left in between. Germline CDR1 is LGHDT and CDR2 is YNNKEL (reference sequence). The length of the CDR3 is 12 residues.

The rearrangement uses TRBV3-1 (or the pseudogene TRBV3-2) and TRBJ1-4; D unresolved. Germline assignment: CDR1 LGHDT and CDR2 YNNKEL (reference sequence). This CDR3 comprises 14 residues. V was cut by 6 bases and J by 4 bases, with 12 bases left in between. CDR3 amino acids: CASRSSKYNEKLFF. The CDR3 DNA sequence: TGTGCCAGCAGAAGCAGTAAATATAATGAAAAACTGTTTTTT.

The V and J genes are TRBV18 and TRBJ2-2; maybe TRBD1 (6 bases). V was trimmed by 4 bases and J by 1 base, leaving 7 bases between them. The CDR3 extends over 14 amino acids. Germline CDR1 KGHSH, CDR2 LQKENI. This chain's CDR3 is CASSRTENTGELFF. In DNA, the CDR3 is TGTGCCAGCTCACGGACAGAGAACACCGGGGAGCTGTTTTTT.

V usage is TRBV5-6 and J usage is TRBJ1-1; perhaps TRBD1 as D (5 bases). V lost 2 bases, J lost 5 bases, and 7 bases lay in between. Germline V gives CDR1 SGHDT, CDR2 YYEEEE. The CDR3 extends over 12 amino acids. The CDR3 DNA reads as TGTGCCAGCAGCTTTGGGGGGACTGAAGCTTTCTTT. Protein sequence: CASSFGGTEAFF.